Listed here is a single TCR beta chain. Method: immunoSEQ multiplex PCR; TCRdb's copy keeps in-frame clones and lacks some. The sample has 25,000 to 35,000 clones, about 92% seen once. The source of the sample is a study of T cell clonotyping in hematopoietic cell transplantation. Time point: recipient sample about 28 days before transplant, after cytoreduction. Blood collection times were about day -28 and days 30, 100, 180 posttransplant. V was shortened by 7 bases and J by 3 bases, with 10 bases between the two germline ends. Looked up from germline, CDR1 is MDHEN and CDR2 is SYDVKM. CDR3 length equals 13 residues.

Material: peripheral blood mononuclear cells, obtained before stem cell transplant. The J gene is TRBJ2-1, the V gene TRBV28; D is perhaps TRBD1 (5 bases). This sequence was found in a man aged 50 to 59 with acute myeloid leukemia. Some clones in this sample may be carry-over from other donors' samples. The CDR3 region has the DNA TGTGCCAGCAAACTTAGGGGCTACAATGAGCAGTTCTTC. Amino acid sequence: CASKLRGYNEQFF.